This T cell receptor (beta chain) appears in the sequencing data of a study of regulatory T cells in long-lasting Graves disease. Study in general: Under 3 months of antithyroid drugs had been taken by newly diagnosed Graves' patients.

Researchers made TCR beta libraries by using iRepertoire HTBI primers and running Arm-PCR on CDR3 regions. TCRdb fed the multiplex PCR reads into MiXCR, producing one record per CDR3 protein. The table records 420,000 or so distinct CDR3 sequences, about a sixth of them present only once. Findings and caveats of the study: Peripheral blood was the sole material, not thyroid tissue.

For this clonotype: What it binds is not known. Just one base apart from a much larger clone, this may be a read error.

Time point of the sample: newly diagnosed GD, antithyroid drugs for less than 3 months. RNA isolated from PBMCs was used to make the TCR library. A further study also used this sample, focusing on T cells in Graves' hyperthyroidism and ophthalmopathy.

This sequence was found in a young woman with Graves disease. Specimen: peripheral blood mononuclear cells (PBMCs), collected at new diagnosis, from a patient treated with antithyroid drugs.

This chain's CDR3 is CASSLVGVSTSGRAEYNEQYF. The CDR3 DNA reads TGTGCCAGCAGCTTAGTCGGAGTATCGACTAGCGGGAGGGCCGAATACAATGAGCAGTACTTC. The V call is TRBV7-2, the J call TRBJ2-5; 14 positions agree with TRBD2. There are 21 residues in the CDR3. V trimming: 1 base; J trimming: 11 bases; junction bases outside the gene matches: 24. Germline lookup yields CDR1 SGHTA and CDR2 FQGNSA.